The following is a T cell receptor beta chain sequence with its context. As for treatment: 15 to 20 received Ad26.COV2.S at low or high dose, single or two shots; about 5 received placebo; per-sample allocation not given. Sampling occurred on day 63 after the first vaccine or placebo injection. The sample comes from a study of Ad26.COV2.S vaccination and SARS-CoV-2 variants. Measured with immunoSEQ multiplex PCR; TCRdb has only the in-frame clones, and not every one. The sample yields 300,000 to 400,000 clones, about 85% seen once. The input for sequencing was peripheral blood, taken in a trial of Ad26.COV2.S vaccine versus placebo. The receptor's source is a person aged 18-65 years who received the Ad26.COV2.S COVID-19 vaccine or a placebo.

The DNA of the CDR3 is TGTGCCAGCAGCTTAGGCGGGGGTTCGTTGAGCGAGCAGTACTTC. Encoded protein: CASSLGGGSLSEQYF. The rearrangement links TRBV7-9 to TRBJ2-7; 7 bases agree with TRBD2. In germline, CDR1 is SEHNR, CDR2 FQNEAQ (reference sequence). Trimming at V came to 1 base and at J to 6 bases, leaving 9 bases not matched to a gene. The CDR3 totals 15 residues.